The 26 T cell receptor beta chains presented below share a single source sample, sequenced in a study of early T cells in non-severe SARS-CoV-2 infection (dated by TCRdb to the early 2020s). To prepare the library, 5' RACE was applied. Instrument used: NextSeq 500. TCRdb redid the processing of the public reads, applying fastp at Q25 and MiXCR, and retained in-frame beta chains. Rows are combined by CDR3 protein, so each entry shows the most common genes and DNA. The sample records some 26,000 distinct CDR3 sequences, around 4.8% of which are singletons. The ten largest clones take up 6.6% of the sample. Specimen: whole blood. The origin of the receptors is an adult who was a healthcare worker with PCR-confirmed SARS-CoV-2 infection or an uninfected control (not recorded which).

J is TRBJ2-1 and V is TRBV10-1; D is ambiguous. CDR1 WNHNN and CDR2 SYGVQD come from the germline V gene (reference sequence). There are 9 residues in the CDR3. V lost 8 bases and J 15 bases, leaving 11 bases between the germline ends. CDR3 amino acids: CASSTWVFF. CDR3 in DNA: TGCGCCAGCTCCACCTGGGTGTTCTTC.

This clonotype was seen repeatedly, ten times or more. The rearrangement joins TRBV28 to TRBJ2-7; no reliable D call. Deletions cut 2 bases from V and 4 bases from J, with 3 bases between. This CDR3 contains 11 residues. CDR1 is MDHEN, CDR2 SYDVKM, per germline. CDR3 loop: CASSLRYEQYF. The CDR3 coding sequence is TGTGCCAGCAGTTTAAGATACGAGCAGTACTTC. The complete variable domain, with remaining parts taken from reference TRBV28 and TRBJ2-7, reads DVKVTQSSRYLVKRTGEKVFLECVQDMDHENMFWYRQDPGLGLRLIYFSYDVKMKEKGDIPEGYSVSREKKERFSLILESASTNQTSMYLCASSLRYEQYFGPGTRLTVT.

This clonotype was recorded at least ten times. The chain links TRBV7-9 to TRBJ2-1; D call uncertain. The germline CDR1 and CDR2 sequences are SEHNR and FQNEAQ (reference sequence). V was clipped by 4 bases and J by 7 bases, with 5 bases between them. The CDR3 length is 11 residues. CDR3 amino acids: CASSSPNEQFF. The DNA for the CDR3 is TGTGCCAGCAGCTCCCCAAATGAGCAGTTCTTC.

This clonotype is labeled as medium-sized (0.01 to 0.1%). The chain recombines TRBV7-9 with TRBJ2-7, with 9 bases lining up with TRBD1. The ends lost 5 bases at V and 2 bases at J; junction bases unmatched: 4. The germline V gene encodes CDR1 SEHNR and CDR2 FQNEAQ (reference sequence). The length of the CDR3 is 14 residues. The CDR3 spells CASSGTGITYEQYF. DNA of the CDR3: TGTGCCAGCAGCGGGACAGGGATTACCTACGAGCAGTACTTC. Drawing the rest from reference TRBV7-9 and TRBJ2-7, the complete variable domain is DTGVSQNPRHKITKRGQNVTFRCDPISEHNRLYWYRQTLGQGPEFLTYFQNEAQLEKSRLLSDRFSAERPKGSFSTLEIQRTEQGDSAMYLCASSGTGITYEQYFGPGTRLTVT.

The chain joins TRBV7-2 to TRBJ2-3; D might be TRBD2 (5 bases). The CDR3 has 15 amino acids. The germline CDR1 and CDR2 sequences are SGHTA and FQGNSA. V dropped 4 bases and J dropped 2 bases, with 13 bases sitting between them. The CDR3 coding sequence is TGTGCCAGCAGCTCCGAGCGGCTCTCCACAGATACGCAGTATTTT. This codes for CASSSERLSTDTQYF.

This clonotype was observed many times. The V and J genes are TRBV18 and TRBJ1-5; 11 positions agree with TRBD1. The CDR3 is made up of 15 amino acids. CDR1 and CDR2 (germline): KGHSH, LQKENI. The J segment lost 4 bases and the V segment lost 3 bases, leaving 2 bases of the junction unmatched. CDR3 nucleotide sequence: TGTGCCAGCTCACCTGGGACAGGGGGAAATCAGCCCCAGCATTTT. It is translated as CASSPGTGGNQPQHF. The full variable domain, its missing parts supplied by reference TRBV18 and TRBJ1-5, is NAGVMQNPRHLVRRRGQEARLRCSPMKGHSHVYWYRQLPEEGLKFMVYLQKENIIDESGMPKERFSAEFPKEGPSILRIQQVVRGDSAAYFCASSPGTGGNQPQHFGDGTRLSIL.

This clonotype was seen many times. J is TRBJ2-4 and V is TRBV30, with D unclear. Germline CDR1 and CDR2: GTSNPN and SVGIG (reference sequence). The V and J ends lost 6 bases and 0 bases respectively, with 21 bases between them. The length of the CDR3 is 17 residues. The CDR3 protein is CACNPSRSVLAKNIQYF. DNA for the CDR3: TGTGCCTGCAACCCCTCGAGGAGTGTACTAGCCAAAAACATTCAGTACTTC.

This clonotype was counted many times. This chain links TRBV21-1 with TRBJ1-1; no check of the table's D call, TRBD1, against the DNA was made. TRBV21-1 is given as a pseudogene. CDR3 length: 15 residues. The CDR3 is CASSSGGGENTEAFF. DNA of the CDR3: TGTGCCAGCAGCTCTGGGGGGGGCGAGAACACTGAAGCTTTCTTT.

The chain links TRBV30 to TRBJ1-5; D gene ambiguous. The germline gives CDR1 GTSNPN, CDR2 SVGIG (reference sequence). Trimming took 2 bases from V and 3 from J, leaving 11 bases between them. The CDR3 length is 14 residues. CDR3 sequence reads: CAWSPAGNNQPQHF. The DNA of the CDR3 is TGTGCCTGGAGTCCGGCGGGGAACAATCAGCCCCAGCATTTT.

This clonotype was seen at least ten times. The chain links TRBV4-1 to TRBJ1-4; no clear D gene. Trimming pared 10 bases from V and 0 bases from J, leaving 15 bases between. The CDR3 runs to 15 residues. CDR1 and CDR2 from the germline V gene are MGHRA and YSYEKL. The CDR3 region has the DNA TGCGCCACCAATAAGATTCACTCAACTAATGAAAAACTGTTTTTT. Translated, it gives CATNKIHSTNEKLFF.

This clonotype appeared a few times. This sequence joins TRBV20-1 and TRBJ2-2, with TRBD1 as a possible D gene (6 bases). Germline V CDR1 and CDR2: DFQATT, SNEGSKA (reference sequence). V shed 2 bases and J shed 5 bases, with 9 bases lying between them. The CDR3 length is 13 residues. The CDR3 nucleotides are TGCAGTGCTAGACCAACAGGGACCGGGGAGCTGTTTTTT. Translated: CSARPTGTGELFF.

This clonotype has ten or more counts. The chain uses TRBV5-1 and TRBJ2-2; D may be TRBD1 (5 bases). Trimming took off 6 bases at V and 1 base at J, with 10 bases between the two ends. In germline, CDR1 is SGHRS, CDR2 YFSETQ. The CDR3 sequence is 14 residues long. The CDR3 loop reads CASKRTGNTGELFF. The DNA for the CDR3 is TGCGCCAGCAAACGAACAGGGAACACCGGGGAGCTGTTTTTT.

The table lists this clonotype with a few counts. CDR3 protein: CASSFRDRGVGEQFF. The CDR3 coding sequence is TGTGCCAGCAGCTTCCGGGACAGGGGAGTCGGTGAGCAGTTCTTC. J is TRBJ2-1 and V is TRBV11-2; 10 positions match TRBD1. Germline CDR1 and CDR2: SGHAT and FQNNGV. This CDR3 has 15 amino acids. Trimming removed 3 bases from V and 9 bases from J; junction bases left unmatched: 8.

This clonotype was found many times. V usage is TRBV5-1 and J usage is TRBJ1-5; no clear D. Germline V gene lookup returns CDR1 SGHRS and CDR2 YFSETQ. This CDR3 contains 15 residues. Trimming took off 0 bases at V and 5 bases at J, with 12 bases between the two ends. CDR3 sequence (DNA): TGCGCCAGCAGCTTGGGCGACCTGCCCTATCAGCCCCAGCATTTT. Amino acid sequence: CASSLGDLPYQPQHF.

Here the CDR3 reads CASSPGANYGYTF. In nucleotides, the CDR3 is TGTGCCAGCTCGCCCGGAGCTAACTATGGCTACACCTTC. The chain couples TRBV18 to TRBJ1-2; no firm D call. CDR3 length equals 13 residues. Germline V CDR1 and CDR2: KGHSH, LQKENI. V was pared by 6 bases and J by 0 bases, with 8 bases between.

In its sample, this clonotype was seen a few times. CDR3 sequence reads: CASSLDPSYEQYF. Here the CDR3 DNA reads TGTGCCAGCAGCTTAGATCCCTCCTACGAGCAGTACTTC. The chain combines TRBV7-9 with TRBJ2-7; no clear D gene. The germline gives CDR1 SEHNR, CDR2 FQNEAQ (reference sequence). V lost 1 base, J lost 0 bases, and 4 bases lay in between. The CDR3 runs 13 residues.

This clonotype was seen more than once but under ten times. In this CDR3 the conserved last residue, phenylalanine or tryptophan, is missing, so a read error is likely. V usage is TRBV28 and J usage is TRBJ2-7; TRBD1 might be the D (8 bases). Trimming pared 8 bases from V and 4 bases from J, leaving 15 bases between. CDR1 and CDR2 from the germline V gene are MDHEN and SYDVKM. The length of the CDR3 is 13 residues. The CDR3 loop is CASLQGGAYEQYS. The CDR3 DNA follows: TGTGCCAGCCTACAGGGGGGGGCTTACGAGCAGTACTCC.

This clonotype was seen repeatedly, ten times or more. The chain joins TRBV19 to TRBJ2-5; 10 bases map to TRBD2. The V gene's germline CDR1 is LNHDA and CDR2 SQIVND (reference sequence). The J segment lost 2 bases and the V segment lost 6 bases, leaving 6 bases of the junction unmatched. The CDR3 contains 15 residues. The CDR3 nucleotides read TGTGCCAGTAGGCCTAGCGGGGGCAAACAAGAGACCCAGTACTTC. This sequence encodes CASRPSGGKQETQYF.

This clonotype was seen ten or more times. CDR3 coding DNA: TGCGCCAGCAGCCAAGAGGGTCGGGCCTCGAACACTGAAGCTTTCTTT. This encodes CASSQEGRASNTEAFF. The V gene is TRBV4-1, the J gene TRBJ1-1; D gene unclear. The length of the CDR3 is 16 residues. Trimming took off 0 bases at V and 1 base at J, with 12 bases between the two ends. Germline-derived CDR1 and CDR2 are MGHRA and YSYEKL.

This clonotype was counted only a few times. The chain is built from TRBV4-1 and TRBJ2-5; the D gene is possibly TRBD1 (5 bases). The germline V gene has CDR1 MGHRA and CDR2 YSYEKL. The CDR3 consists of 15 residues. The V and J ends lost 4 bases and 3 bases respectively, with 15 bases between them. Here the CDR3 reads CASSPWGQEEETQYF. The DNA for the CDR3 is TGCGCCAGCAGCCCCTGGGGCCAAGAGGAAGAGACCCAGTACTTC.

This clonotype was detected ten times or more. DNA of the CDR3: TGTGCCAGCAGTCAAATCAGGGGGATCGGGGAGCTGTTTTTT. Translated, it gives CASSQIRGIGELFF. The chain couples TRBV2 to TRBJ2-2; 7 positions agree with TRBD1. Germline-derived CDR1 and CDR2 are SNHLY and FYNNEI. Trimming cost V 5 bases and J 7 bases; bases outside gene matches: 7. CDR3 length equals 14 residues.

This clonotype was observed at least ten times. This chain uses TRBV12-3 or TRBV12-4 with TRBJ1-3; 9 bases are a match to TRBD1. The CDR3 loop spans 16 amino acids. V was pared by 6 bases and J by 0 bases, with 6 bases of the junction left unmatched. CDR3 in amino acids: CASRSPTGGSGNTIYF. Here the CDR3 DNA reads TGTGCCAGCAGATCCCCGACAGGGGGCTCTGGAAACACCATATATTTT.

This sequence joins TRBV20-1 and TRBJ1-1; the D is unclear. V was pared by 0 bases and J by 9 bases, with 8 bases between. The CDR3 has 11 residues. Looked up from germline, CDR1 is DFQATT and CDR2 is SNEGSKA (reference sequence). CDR3 nucleotide sequence: TGCAGTGCTAGAGATACAGCCAAAGCTTTCTTT. Amino acids: CSARDTAKAFF.

This clonotype was counted a few times. This chain connects TRBV11-2 to TRBJ1-4, with a tentative D call TRBD1 (5 bases). The CDR3 consists of 14 residues. Germline lookup yields CDR1 SGHAT and CDR2 FQNNGV. Trimming took off 2 bases at V and 8 bases at J, with 12 bases between the two ends. In nucleotides, the CDR3 is TGTGCCAGCAGCTTACGACAGTGGGAGGAAAAACTGTTTTTT. It specifies CASSLRQWEEKLFF.

The chain joins TRBV12-3 or TRBV12-4 to TRBJ1-1; no clear D gene. V was pared by 1 base and J by 7 bases, with 10 bases between. CDR3 length equals 13 residues. The CDR3 spells CASSLVQGGEAFF. CDR3 in DNA: TGTGCCAGCAGTTTAGTCCAAGGAGGTGAAGCTTTCTTT.

This clonotype was counted many times. This chain joins TRBV4-1 and TRBJ2-1; D call uncertain. The ends were cut back, 1 base at V and 4 bases at J, with 14 bases in the middle. Germline V gene lookup returns CDR1 MGHRA and CDR2 YSYEKL. This CDR3 has 16 residues. This CDR3 reads CASSQGPTSEYNEQFF. The CDR3 DNA follows: TGCGCCAGCAGCCAAGGCCCCACCTCAGAATACAATGAGCAGTTCTTC.